Shown below are 4 T cell receptor beta chains from a single sample sequenced in a study of identical twins. TCRdb recomputed calls from the 5' RACE reads with MiXCR, one row per CDR3 protein. The sample shows a few hundred thousand distinct CDR3 sequences, roughly 9.9% of them seen only once. Separately, the same data were catalogued under a study of yellow fever vaccine responses in identical twins.

Sample: PBMCs. All receptors come from a woman between 18 and 30 years old in good health.

The genes are TRBV12-3 or TRBV12-4 and TRBJ1-2; a possible D gene is TRBD1 (5 bases). The CDR3 sequence is 14 residues long. With 2 bases removed from V and 11 bases from J, the gap between germline ends came to 18 bases. The CDR3: CASSLRGRQGVYTF. In DNA form, the CDR3 reads TGTGCCAGCAGTTTAAGGGGCAGGCAGGGTGTTTACACCTTC.

Many counts were recorded for this clonotype. The rearrangement joins TRBV5-1 to TRBJ2-7, with D perhaps TRBD1 (6 bases). V was trimmed by 5 bases and J by 1 base, leaving 10 bases between them. Germline V gene lookup returns CDR1 SGHRS and CDR2 YFSETQ. There are 13 residues in the CDR3. The CDR3 bases are TGCGCCAGCAGGACCACAGGGTCCTACGAGCAGTACTTC. Protein product: CASRTTGSYEQYF.

This clonotype has ten or more counts. V and J are TRBV5-1 and TRBJ1-1, with D maybe TRBD1 (5 bases). CDR1 is SGHRS, CDR2 YFSETQ, per germline. The CDR3 totals 15 residues. V gave up 0 bases and J gave up 6 bases, with 15 bases separating them. This chain's CDR3 is CASSLVSQGGSEAFF. The CDR3, as DNA: TGCGCCAGCAGCTTGGTCTCGCAGGGAGGGTCTGAAGCTTTCTTT.

The chain employs TRBV20-1 and TRBJ2-1; 11 bases agree with TRBD2. V lost 0 bases and J lost 10; bases outside the gene matches: 11. There are 16 residues in the CDR3. Germline CDR1 and CDR2: DFQATT and SNEGSKA (reference sequence). CDR3 sequence (DNA): TGCAGTGCTAGAGATATCGGGGGACTAGCGGCCTACGAGCAGTTCTTC. Translating gives CSARDIGGLAAYEQFF.